This T cell receptor beta chain was recovered during a study of CD8 T cells in Susac syndrome. Random-hexamer reverse transcription was applied to roughly 0.5 to 1 ug RNA. A multiplex approach, immunoSEQ multiplex PCR, amplified TCR beta CDR3 across 54 Vbeta and 13 Jbeta. MiXCR was run by TCRdb on the immunoSEQ multiplex PCR reads, yielding one entry per CDR3 protein. The sample shows 120,000 or so distinct CDR3 sequences, approximately 94% of them seen only once. High-throughput TCR beta sequencing covered peripheral CD8+ and CD4+ T cells. TEMRA cells were FACS-enriched, with CD8+ and CD4+ T cells isolated negatively. From germline, CDR1 is LGHDT and CDR2 YNNKEL (reference sequence). V gave up 4 bases and J gave up 7 bases, with 13 bases separating them. The CDR3 spans 14 residues.

The receptor was isolated from a human donor with multiple sclerosis. Sequencing input: CD4+ T cells from PBMCs. The chain joins TRBV3-1 to TRBJ1-4; D is unresolved. CDR3 protein: CASSLQAGGEKLFF. DNA of the CDR3: TGTGCCAGCAGCCTCCAGGCCGGAGGTGAAAAACTGTTTTTT.